A single sample is the source of the 22 T cell receptor beta chains below, sequenced in a study of HIV-infected children after antiretroviral therapy interruption. A 3' RACE protocol on RNA, with unique molecular identifiers, produced the TCR library. TCRdb reprocessed the 3' RACE reads with MiXCR, giving one entry per CDR3 protein. The sample contains fewer than 7,500 distinct CDR3 sequences, more than 15% of which appear only once. Treatment of the sample: PENTA 11 planned treatment interruption arm or continuous ART arm. Sample: CD45RO+ CD8+ T cells from PBMCs, pooled from several time points, taken from a donor given antiretroviral therapy, either interrupted or continuous. Subset meaning: memory CD8+ CD45RO+ CD45RA- T cells. The receptor set was obtained from a pool of human donors with HIV.

In this sample, this clonotype is medium-sized. This sequence joins TRBV7-9 and TRBJ2-7; 9 bases agree with TRBD1. Germline V CDR1 and CDR2: SEHNR, FQNEAQ (reference sequence). The CDR3 runs 14 residues. Trimming took 1 base from V and 2 from J; bases not matched to a gene: 0. The CDR3 here is CASSLGQGAYEQYF. In DNA, the CDR3 is TGTGCCAGCAGCTTAGGACAGGGGGCCTACGAGCAGTACTTC.

There are a few counts of this clonotype. This chain connects TRBV2 to TRBJ2-1, with D perhaps being TRBD1 or TRBD2 (6 bases each). The CDR3 length is 16 residues. CDR1 is SNHLY, CDR2 FYNNEI, per germline. Trimming took 2 bases from V and 2 from J, leaving 13 bases between them. The CDR3 DNA reads TGTGCCAGCAGTGAAAGGGGGGCTTCTACCTACAATGAGCAGTTCTTC. It is translated as CASSERGASTYNEQFF.

This clonotype has ten or more counts. The chain has TRBV12-5 and TRBJ1-5; tentatively, D is TRBD1 (5 bases). The CDR3 covers 16 residues. The germline gives CDR1 LGHNT, CDR2 FRNRAP. This CDR3 is CASSLGRGDSNQPQHF. The CDR3 DNA reads as TGTGCGTCATCCCTTGGTAGGGGTGATAGCAATCAGCCCCAGCATTTT.

This clonotype was picked up many times. The gene calls are TRBV10-3 and TRBJ2-7; D remains ambiguous. Deletions cut 8 bases from V and 3 bases from J, with 8 bases between. CDR3 length: 11 amino acids. Looked up from germline, CDR1 is ENHRY and CDR2 is SYGVKD. CDR3 region: CAIAKDYEQYF. The CDR3 DNA reads TGTGCCATCGCAAAGGACTACGAGCAGTACTTC.

The chain has TRBV28 and TRBJ2-5; 8 bases line up with TRBD1. Germline V lookup: CDR1 MDHEN, CDR2 SYDVKM. Trimming cost V 8 bases and J 5 bases; bases outside gene matches: 7. CDR3 length equals 13 residues. This chain's CDR3 is CASGAGGAETQYF. The CDR3, as DNA: TGTGCCAGCGGGGCAGGGGGCGCGGAGACCCAGTACTTC.

This clonotype was picked up a small number of times. The chain recombines TRBV12-3 or TRBV12-4 with TRBJ2-7; D is undetermined. V was trimmed by 2 bases and J by 6 bases, leaving 8 bases between them. This CDR3 comprises 12 residues. CDR3 region: CASSLIGGEQYF. CDR3 coding DNA: TGTGCCAGCAGTTTAATAGGCGGCGAGCAGTACTTC.

This clonotype was observed at least ten times. This rearrangement joins TRBV5-4 to TRBJ1-2; D uncertain. V was clipped by 2 bases and J by 8 bases, with 10 bases between them. This CDR3 is 12 amino acids long. CDR1 and CDR2 from the germline V gene are SGHNT and YYREEE (reference sequence). The CDR3, as DNA: TGTGCCAGCAGCTTTTCAGCGGGGGGCTACACCTTC. Its translation: CASSFSAGGYTF.

This chain joins TRBV12-3 or TRBV12-4 and TRBJ1-1; tentatively, D is TRBD1 (6 bases). The germline V and J ends were trimmed by 4 bases and 3 bases, with 12 bases remaining between them. This CDR3 is built from 14 residues. CDR3 nucleotides: TGTGCCAGCAGTTGGGGGGCGCCGGACACTGAAGCTTTCTTT. This gives the protein CASSWGAPDTEAFF.

The chain is built from TRBV27 and TRBJ2-1; 9 bases fit TRBD2. The V gene's germline CDR1 is MNHEY and CDR2 SMNVEV (reference sequence). V shed 3 bases, J shed 2 bases, and the junction held 2 bases outside the gene matches. CDR3 length: 15 residues. The CDR3 sequence: CASSFSGSAYNEQFF. CDR3 nucleotide sequence: TGTGCCAGCAGTTTTAGCGGGAGCGCCTACAATGAGCAGTTCTTC.

By share, this clonotype counts as medium-sized. The V call is TRBV6-4, the J call TRBJ2-1; TRBD2 matches 7 bases. The V segment lost 3 bases and the J segment 13 bases; nucleotides outside the gene matches: 9. Per the germline V gene, CDR1 is MRHNA and CDR2 is SNTAGT. This CDR3 has 13 residues. The CDR3 spells CASSDLGAGPQFF. For the CDR3, the DNA is TGTGCCAGCAGTGATTTGGGAGCGGGGCCACAGTTCTTC.

This clonotype is judged large. The V gene is TRBV29-1, the J gene TRBJ2-7; 11 bases line up with TRBD2. The CDR3 extends over 13 amino acids. The ends lost 6 bases at V and 3 bases at J; junction bases unmatched: 4. Germline CDR1 and CDR2: SQVTM and ANQGSEA. The CDR3: CSVRLAGNYEQYF. The CDR3 DNA follows: TGCAGCGTCCGACTAGCGGGAAACTACGAGCAGTACTTC.

This clonotype was recorded many times. The chain is built from TRBV5-4 and TRBJ2-3; D assignment may be TRBD1 or TRBD2 (5 bases each). The V end lost 4 bases, the J end lost 0 bases, and 18 bases lay between the germline ends. The CDR3 extends over 17 amino acids. The germline gives CDR1 SGHNT, CDR2 YYREEE (reference sequence). The CDR3 region has the DNA TGTGCCAGCAGCCGGAAGACCGGGACCTCTAGCACAGATACGCAGTATTTT. Its protein product is CASSRKTGTSSTDTQYF.

This clonotype rates as medium-sized. This chain uses TRBV14 with TRBJ1-2, with D unclear. V was shortened by 1 base and J by 3 bases, with 6 bases between the two germline ends. The germline gives CDR1 SGHDN, CDR2 FVKESK. The CDR3 consists of 13 residues. The CDR3 is CASSQVGHYGYTF. The CDR3, as DNA: TGTGCCAGCAGCCAAGTAGGCCACTATGGCTACACCTTC.

This clonotype is medium-sized in the sample. V gene TRBV29-1 combines with J gene TRBJ2-2, with D possibly matching TRBD2 (5 bases). V lost 7 bases and J 0 bases, leaving 12 bases between the germline ends. In germline, CDR1 is SQVTM, CDR2 ANQGSEA. The CDR3 has 14 amino acids. The CDR3 DNA reads as TGCAGCGCTGGACTTGATGCGAACACCGGGGAGCTGTTTTTT. Amino acids: CSAGLDANTGELFF.

This clonotype was detected many times. The chain carries TRBV5-1 and TRBJ2-3; 7 bases match TRBD2. This CDR3 has 15 residues. CDR1 is SGHRS, CDR2 YFSETQ, per germline. V shed 5 bases, J shed 0 bases, and the junction held 6 bases outside the gene matches. DNA for the CDR3: TGCGCCAGCAGGATGGGAGGGCTTAGCACAGATACGCAGTATTTT. Encoded protein: CASRMGGLSTDTQYF.

Judged by abundance, this clonotype is medium-sized. V gene TRBV28 combines with J gene TRBJ1-6, with TRBD1 identical over 9 bases. Per germline, CDR1 MDHEN and CDR2 SYDVKM. J lost 10 bases, V lost 5 bases, and 12 bases had no gene match. The CDR3 consists of 16 residues. The CDR3 reads CASSPSGTGLRSPLHF. The CDR3 DNA reads as TGTGCCAGCAGTCCATCCGGGACAGGGCTTCGATCACCCCTCCACTTT.

This clonotype appeared many times. The rearrangement links TRBV28 to TRBJ2-1; possibly TRBD2 for D (6 bases). In germline, CDR1 is MDHEN, CDR2 SYDVKM. Between the trimmed V and J ends, which lost 1 base and 3 bases, there was a span of 19 bases. CDR3 length equals 18 residues. CDR3: CASSLYGITRGSYNEQFF. For the CDR3, the DNA is TGTGCCAGCAGTTTATACGGGATTACACGGGGGAGCTACAATGAGCAGTTCTTC. The variable domain in full, with the rest retrieved from reference TRBV28 and TRBJ2-1, is DVKVTQSSRYLVKRTGEKVFLECVQDMDHENMFWYRQDPGLGLRLIYFSYDVKMKEKGDIPEGYSVSREKKERFSLILESASTNQTSMYLCASSLYGITRGSYNEQFFGPGTRLTVL.

This clonotype is termed medium-sized. This chain joins TRBV28 and TRBJ2-7; D uncertain. This CDR3 has 12 amino acids. Per germline, CDR1 MDHEN and CDR2 SYDVKM. The V end was cut by 6 bases, the J end by 7 bases, with 13 bases between. CDR3 in amino acids: CASSSVPSEQYF. As DNA, the CDR3 is TGTGCCAGCAGCAGCGTACCGAGTGAGCAGTACTTC.

This clonotype is medium-sized (0.01 to 0.1%) within its sample. V is TRBV28 and J is TRBJ1-1; perhaps TRBD1 as D (5 bases). The CDR3 has 11 residues. Trimming took 6 bases from V and 8 from J, leaving 10 bases between them. Per germline, CDR1 MDHEN and CDR2 SYDVKM. This chain's CDR3 is CASSPGLEAFF. CDR3 nucleotide sequence: TGTGCCAGCAGCCCGGGACTCGAAGCTTTCTTT.

The chain has TRBV5-6 and TRBJ1-5, with D possibly TRBD1 on 5 matching bases. The V gene lost 3 bases and the J gene lost 0 bases, with 13 bases spanning the gap. Germline CDR1 and CDR2: SGHDT and YYEEEE. The CDR3 spans 16 residues. CDR3 in DNA: TGTGCCAGCAGCTCCCGACAGAGACATAGCAATCAGCCCCAGCATTTT. Translating it yields CASSSRQRHSNQPQHF.

This clonotype was seen repeatedly, ten times or more. This chain links TRBV20-1 with TRBJ2-1; 8 bases fit TRBD2. The CDR3 consists of 14 residues. J lost 4 bases, V lost 3 bases, and 5 bases had no gene match. The germline V gene has CDR1 DFQATT and CDR2 SNEGSKA (reference sequence). DNA for the CDR3: TGCAGTGCTAGGCGGGCGGGAGGATACAATGAGCAGTTCTTC. This encodes CSARRAGGYNEQFF.

This clonotype was observed many times. The V and J genes are TRBV7-7 and TRBJ1-1; D uncertain. Germline V gene data show CDR1 as SSHAT and CDR2 as FNYEAQ (reference sequence). Deletions cut 1 base from V and 3 bases from J, with 3 bases between. The CDR3 runs to 12 residues. The CDR3 loop is CASSLVDTEAFF. CDR3 nucleotide sequence: TGTGCCAGCAGCTTAGTGGACACTGAAGCTTTCTTT. Full variable domain (remainder filled in from reference TRBV7-7 and TRBJ1-1): GAGVSQSPRYKVTKRGQDVTLRCDPISSHATLYWYQQALGQGPEFLTYFNYEAQPDKSGLPSDRFSAERPEGSISTLTIQRTEQRDSAMYRCASSLVDTEAFFGQGTRLTVV.